A single sample gave rise to the 6 T cell receptor beta chains below, sequenced in a study of T cells in Graves' hyperthyroidism and ophthalmopathy (dated by TCRdb to between 2018 and 2021). The library was generated by multiplex PCR. Sequencing was performed on an Illumina HiSeq 2000. The TCR beta CDR3 regions were amplified from the RNA transcripts. A first-round RT-PCR of the TCR CDR3 used the HTBI primer set with the Qiagen OneStep RT-PCR kit. TCRdb ran its own pipeline on the public reads, namely fastp trimming at Q25 and MiXCR clone calling, and kept in-frame beta chains. When rows share a CDR3 protein, they turn into one entry using the most common DNA and genes. The table for this sample lists hundreds of thousands of distinct CDR3 sequences; 15% of them were counted only once. The ten biggest clones cover about 31% of the sample. The source material was blood. The receptors here all came from a woman under 40 with Graves' hyperthyroidism.

The sample holds a few counts of this clonotype. CDR3 region: CASSLSLVDRTHQPQHF. For the CDR3, the DNA is TGTGCCAGCAGTTTATCGTTGGTGGACAGAACCCATCAGCCCCAGCATTTT. The gene calls are TRBV27 and TRBJ1-5; D is perhaps TRBD1 (6 bases). Per the germline V gene, CDR1 is MNHEY and CDR2 is SMNVEV (reference sequence). This CDR3 comprises 17 residues. The V gene lost 0 bases and the J gene lost 5 bases, with 17 bases spanning the gap.

This clonotype was detected ten times or more. The chain uses TRBV12-5 and TRBJ2-1; D is unclear. V gave up 4 bases and J gave up 10 bases, with 11 bases separating them. This CDR3 has 12 amino acids. Germline V gene lookup returns CDR1 LGHNT and CDR2 FRNRAP. The CDR3 reads CASGSNLEEQFF. CDR3 nucleotide sequence: TGTGCTAGTGGTTCCAACCTCGAGGAGCAGTTCTTC.

The gene calls are TRBV10-3 and TRBJ2-3, with 11 bases aligning to TRBD1. The ends lost 8 bases at V and 4 bases at J; junction bases unmatched: 8. The CDR3 is 15 amino acids. Per the germline V gene, CDR1 is ENHRY and CDR2 is SYGVKD. The CDR3 loop reads CAICRTGGVSDTQYF. Written as DNA, the CDR3 is TGTGCCATCTGCCGGACAGGGGGCGTTTCAGATACGCAGTATTTT.

In this sample, this clonotype turned up a few times. The chain employs TRBV28 and TRBJ2-1; unclear D gene. The CDR3 totals 15 residues. Germline lookup yields CDR1 MDHEN and CDR2 SYDVKM. V lost 6 bases and J 0 bases, leaving 12 bases between the germline ends. CDR3 nucleotide sequence: TGTGCCAGCAGAGGAACCCCCCCCTCCTACAATGAGCAGTTCTTC. As protein: CASRGTPPSYNEQFF.

This clonotype was seen ten or more times. This rearrangement joins TRBV12-3 or TRBV12-4 to TRBJ2-7; 15 bases agree with TRBD2. Unmatched junction bases numbered 8, after V lost 5 bases and J lost 0 bases. The CDR3 extends over 18 amino acids. The CDR3 region has the DNA TGTGCCAGCAGTCAAGGACTAGCGGGAGGGTATCGCTCCTACGAGCAGTACTTC. Translating it yields CASSQGLAGGYRSYEQYF.

J is TRBJ1-5 and V is TRBV6-1, with D perhaps matching TRBD1 (6 bases). CDR3 size: 13 residues. Germline CDR1 and CDR2: MNHNS and SASEGT. The V gene lost 11 bases and the J gene lost 6 bases, with 17 bases spanning the gap. The CDR3 region is CAGRWGLGQPQHF. For the CDR3, the DNA is TGTGCCGGCCGGTGGGGGCTAGGTCAGCCCCAGCATTTT.